This T cell receptor beta chain emerged from a study of blood T cell repertoires in COVID-19. Study-wide background: Samples representing acute and convalescent COVID-19 were sourced from the United States, Italy and Spain. Nucleic acid was either cDNA or gDNA, and it came from T cells, B-cell-depleted T cells, or PBMCs.

In the original analysis: It was from reference gene primer amplification that nucleated cell counts were estimated. Libraries were prepared by immunoSEQ multiplex PCR; TCRdb keeps only in-frame clonotypes and omits some of them. V and J calls and clone size are as listed in that table; D and trimming were resolved from the DNA. The table records 200,000 to 250,000 clones, more than 80% of them present only once. Trimming removed 7 bases at V and 0 bases at J, with 11 bases between. The germline V gene has CDR1 GTSNPN and CDR2 SVGIG (reference sequence). There are 13 residues in the CDR3. What was sequenced was peripheral blood. This chain links TRBV30 with TRBJ2-3; D unclear. This receptor was identified in an elderly woman with COVID-19, enrolled during active disease. The CDR3 DNA sequence: TGTGCCTTTTGGGCCCTTAGCACAGATACGCAGTATTTT. Its protein is CAFWALSTDTQYF.